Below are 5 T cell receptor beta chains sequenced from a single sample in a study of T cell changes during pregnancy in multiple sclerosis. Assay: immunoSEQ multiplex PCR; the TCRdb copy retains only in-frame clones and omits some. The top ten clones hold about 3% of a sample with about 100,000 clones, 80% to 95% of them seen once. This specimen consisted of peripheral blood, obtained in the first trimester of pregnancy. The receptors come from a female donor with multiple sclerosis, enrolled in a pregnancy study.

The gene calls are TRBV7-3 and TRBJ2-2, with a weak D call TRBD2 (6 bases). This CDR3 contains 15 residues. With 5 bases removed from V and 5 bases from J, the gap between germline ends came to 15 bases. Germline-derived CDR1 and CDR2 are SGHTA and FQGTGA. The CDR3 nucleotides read TGTGCCAGCAGCCAACGGGGGAGTTCGACCGGGGAGCTGTTTTTT. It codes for CASSQRGSSTGELFF.

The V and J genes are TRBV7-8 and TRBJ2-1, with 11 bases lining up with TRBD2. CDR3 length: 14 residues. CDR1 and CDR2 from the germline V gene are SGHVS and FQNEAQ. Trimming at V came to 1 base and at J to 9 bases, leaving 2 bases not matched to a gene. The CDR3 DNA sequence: TGTGCCAGCAGCTTAGATAGCGGGAGGGCTGAGCAGTTCTTC. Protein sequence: CASSLDSGRAEQFF.

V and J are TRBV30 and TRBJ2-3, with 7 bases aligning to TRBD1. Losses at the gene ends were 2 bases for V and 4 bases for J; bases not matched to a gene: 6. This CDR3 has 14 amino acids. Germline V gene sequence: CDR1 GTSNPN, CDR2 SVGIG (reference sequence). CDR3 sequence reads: CAWSNTGVPDTQYF. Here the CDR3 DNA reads TGTGCCTGGAGTAACACAGGGGTCCCAGATACGCAGTATTTT.

In DNA, the CDR3 is TGTGCCAGCAGTGGAGATCCCATTTACTATGGCTACACCTTC. This codes for CASSGDPIYYGYTF. This rearrangement joins TRBV6-1 to TRBJ1-2, with D uncertain. Per the germline V gene, CDR1 is MNHNS and CDR2 is SASEGT. Trimming cost V 4 bases and J 3 bases, with 12 bases left between them. This CDR3 is 14 amino acids long.

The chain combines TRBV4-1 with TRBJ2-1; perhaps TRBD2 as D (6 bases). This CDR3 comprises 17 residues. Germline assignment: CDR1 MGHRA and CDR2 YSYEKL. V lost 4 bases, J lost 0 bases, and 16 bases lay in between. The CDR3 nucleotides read TGCGCCAGCAGCCCCTCCCTAGCGCGTAGCTCCTACAATGAGCAGTTCTTC. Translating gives CASSPSLARSSYNEQFF.